The following is a TCR beta chain sequence with its context. The antigen is unknown. Libraries were made from TCR beta cDNA, and they carried unique molecular identifiers. TCRdb reanalysed the PCR reads using MiXCR and keeps one entry per CDR3 protein. The table shows 750,000 to 950,000 distinct CDR3 sequences, with around 53% occurring only once. This record comes from a study of post-analysis software for immune sequencing data. Study-level points and caveats: Patients used about 5 TRBV segments, including TRBV5-6, TRBV5-1 and TRBV20-1, more often than controls. F measure grouped same-batch samples tightly together. Compared with controls, patients showed significantly lower normalized Chao1 diversity.

In germline, CDR1 is LNHNV, CDR2 YYDKDF (reference sequence). This CDR3 is 16 amino acids long. V dropped 3 bases and J dropped 2 bases, with 16 bases sitting between them. This sequence was found in a girl between 10 and 17 years old with multiple sclerosis. V usage is TRBV15 and J usage is TRBJ2-5; weak D call: TRBD2 (7 bases). The sample taken for sequencing was blood. The DNA of the CDR3 is TGTGCCACCAGCAGCCCAAGGGGGGGTGGACAAGAGACCCAGTACTTC. Translated, it gives CATSSPRGGGQETQYF.